This is a list of T cell receptor beta chains from one sample in a study of long-term antiretroviral therapy in people with HIV. The method was immunoSEQ multiplex PCR; TCRdb's version includes in-frame clones alone and lacks a portion of them. The sample contains roughly 28,000 clones, 80% of which appear only once. The material sequenced was unsorted PBMCs, taken 0.3 years after starting antiretroviral therapy. The receptor source for this set is a man aged 35 to 55 with HIV. CDR3s include the opening cysteine and the closing phenylalanine or tryptophan. The D gene is left open where the match is weak. For some rows the clone size is stated as once, few or many, or as a class when expanded; others skip it.

DNA | CDR3 | J | size | D | V
TGTGCCAGCAGCCCGGAGGCTCATAGGGACTATGGCTACACCTTC | CASSPEAHRDYGYTF | TRBJ1-2 | few | NA | TRBV7-2
TGTGCCAGCAGCGCGGGGGCAGGGGGCACTGAAGCTTTCTTT | CASSAGAGGTEAFF | TRBJ1-1 | NA | TRBD1 | TRBV27
TGTGCCAGCTCACCCTTTATTTTGAAGCAGTACTTC | CASSPFILKQYF | TRBJ2-7 | NA | NA | TRBV18
TGTGCCAGCAGCAGAGACATGAACTATGGCTACACCTTC | CASSRDMNYGYTF | TRBJ1-2 | NA | NA | TRBV9
TGTGCCAGCAGCGACCGACAGGGCCTATTTTCTAACTATGGCTACACCTTC | CASSDRQGLFSNYGYTF | TRBJ1-2 | few | TRBD1 | TRBV11-2
TGTGCCAGCAGCTACGTCCAAGAGACCCAGTACTTC | CASSYVQETQYF | TRBJ2-5 | NA | NA | TRBV5-4
TGCGCCAGCAGCCCGGGGACTAGCGAGATCCAGTACTTC | CASSPGTSEIQYF | TRBJ2-7 | NA | TRBD2 | TRBV5-1
TGTGCCAGTAGTAAGGACGCTGATCAGCCCCAGCATTTT | CASSKDADQPQHF | TRBJ1-5 | NA | NA | TRBV19
TGTGCCAGCAGCTTATTAGGACGGGACAGCACAGATACGCAGTATTTT | CASSLLGRDSTDTQYF | TRBJ2-3 | NA | NA | TRBV11-2
TGTGCCAGCAGCCAGAACCGGGGGCTCGGGATCCCCTACGAGCAGTACTTC | CASSQNRGLGIPYEQYF | TRBJ2-7 | few | NA | TRBV4-2
TGTGCCAGTAGAGGACAGGGGATGAACACTGAAGCTTTCTTT | CASRGQGMNTEAFF | TRBJ1-1 | NA | TRBD1 | TRBV19